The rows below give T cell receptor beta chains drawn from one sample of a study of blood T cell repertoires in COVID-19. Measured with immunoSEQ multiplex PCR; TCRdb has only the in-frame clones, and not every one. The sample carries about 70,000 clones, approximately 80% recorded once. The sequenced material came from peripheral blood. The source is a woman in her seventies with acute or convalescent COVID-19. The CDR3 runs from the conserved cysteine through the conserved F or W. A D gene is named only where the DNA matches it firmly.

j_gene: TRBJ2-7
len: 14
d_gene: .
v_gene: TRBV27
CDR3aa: CASSFDGLSYEQYF
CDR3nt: TGTGCCAGCAGTTTCGATGGCTTAAGCTACGAGCAGTACTTC

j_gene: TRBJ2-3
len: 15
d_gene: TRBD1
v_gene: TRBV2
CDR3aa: CASSWDRPSTDTQYF
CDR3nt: TGTGCCAGCAGTTGGGACAGGCCTAGCACAGATACGCAGTATTTT

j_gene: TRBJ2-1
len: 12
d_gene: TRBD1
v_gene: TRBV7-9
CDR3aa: CASSADRGEQFF
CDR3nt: TGTGCCAGCAGCGCCGACAGGGGGGAGCAGTTCTTC

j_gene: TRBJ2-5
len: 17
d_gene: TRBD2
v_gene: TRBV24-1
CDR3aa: CATSAGTSGREGETQYF
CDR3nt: TGTGCCACCAGCGCCGGGACTAGCGGGAGGGAAGGGGAGACCCAGTACTTC

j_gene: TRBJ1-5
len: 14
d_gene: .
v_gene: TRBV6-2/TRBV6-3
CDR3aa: CASSDRTSNQPQHF
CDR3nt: TGTGCCAGCAGTGACAGGACGAGCAATCAGCCCCAGCATTTT

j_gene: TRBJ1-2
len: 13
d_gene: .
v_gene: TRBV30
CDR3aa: CAWSVSGDGGYTF
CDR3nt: TGTGCCTGGAGTGTATCGGGGGATGGAGGCTACACCTTC

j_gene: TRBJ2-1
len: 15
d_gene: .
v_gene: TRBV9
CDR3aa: CASSPGGLPYNEQFF
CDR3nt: TGTGCCAGCAGCCCCGGGGGGCTCCCTTACAATGAGCAGTTCTTC

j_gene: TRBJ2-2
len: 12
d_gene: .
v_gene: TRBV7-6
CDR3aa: CASSSRTGELFF
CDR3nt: TGTGCCAGCAGCTCTAGAACCGGGGAGCTGTTTTTT

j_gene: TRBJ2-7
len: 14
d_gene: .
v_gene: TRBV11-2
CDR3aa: CASSFERVLYEQYF
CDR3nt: TGTGCCAGCAGCTTCGAGCGGGTGCTCTACGAGCAGTACTTC

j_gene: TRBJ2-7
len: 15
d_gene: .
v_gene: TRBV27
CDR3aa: CASSLKGAPNYEQYF
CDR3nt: TGTGCCAGCAGTTTGAAAGGAGCCCCCAACTACGAGCAGTACTTC

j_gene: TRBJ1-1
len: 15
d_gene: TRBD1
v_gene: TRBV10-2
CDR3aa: CASRGPRDRNTEAFF
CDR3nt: TGCGCCAGCAGGGGACCGCGGGACAGAAACACTGAAGCTTTCTTT

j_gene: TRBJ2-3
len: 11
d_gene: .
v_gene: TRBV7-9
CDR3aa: CASSPTDTQYF
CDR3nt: TGTGCCAGCAGCCCAACAGATACGCAGTATTTT

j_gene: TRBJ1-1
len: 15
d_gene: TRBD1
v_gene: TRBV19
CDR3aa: CASSGGNRGGTEAFF
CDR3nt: TGTGCCAGTAGTGGAGGGAACAGGGGTGGCACTGAAGCTTTCTTT

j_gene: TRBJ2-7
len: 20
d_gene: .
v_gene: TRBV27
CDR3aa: CASSLFPPAGTRYLGSEQYF
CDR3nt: TGTGCCAGCAGTTTATTTCCCCCGGCCGGGACCCGCTACCTCGGGAGCGAGCAGTACTTC

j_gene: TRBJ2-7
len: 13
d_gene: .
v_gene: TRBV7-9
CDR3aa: CASSFDSSYEQYF
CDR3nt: TGTGCCAGCAGCTTCGACAGCTCCTACGAGCAGTACTTC